One and the same sample provided the 16 T cell receptor beta chains below, sequenced in a study of technical replicates of blood from a handful of donors. Measured with immunoSEQ multiplex PCR; TCRdb has only the in-frame clones, and not every one. The sample shows fewer than 15,000 clones, approximately 80% of them seen only once. Sequenced material: PBMCs. Receptors were obtained from a human donor in good health.

This chain joins TRBV28 and TRBJ1-1; D is undetermined. Trimming stripped 6 bases from V and 2 bases from J, with 16 bases between. The CDR3 has 15 residues. Germline V gene data show CDR1 as MDHEN and CDR2 as SYDVKM. In nucleotides, the CDR3 is TGTGCCAGCAGGACAACGGGAGAGATAAACACTGAAGCTTTCTTT. This gives the protein CASRTTGEINTEAFF.

This clone was found a few times. The V gene is TRBV2, the J gene TRBJ1-4; D call uncertain. Between the trimmed V and J ends, which lost 3 bases and 12 bases, there was a span of 14 bases. This CDR3 has 13 residues. Germline CDR1 SNHLY, CDR2 FYNNEI. The CDR3 loop reads CASSEGTREELFF. The CDR3 region has the DNA TGTGCCAGCAGTGAGGGAACCCGGGAAGAACTGTTTTTT. Full variable domain (rest looked up from reference TRBV2 and TRBJ1-4): EPEVTQTPSHQVTQMGQEVILRCVPISNHLYFYWYRQILGQKVEFLVSFYNNEISEKSEIFDDQFSVERPDGSNFTLKIRSTKLEDSAMYFCASSEGTREELFFGSGTQLSVL.

The CDR3 spells CASSPQSQYVRNTEAFF. DNA for the CDR3: TGTGCCAGCTCACCACAATCGCAGTATGTTCGGAACACTGAAGCTTTCTTT. The J gene is TRBJ1-1, the V gene TRBV18, with no clear D. The CDR3 extends over 17 amino acids. V lost 1 base and J lost 1, with 16 bases in between. Germline CDR1 KGHSH, CDR2 LQKENI.

The chain is built from TRBV11-2 and TRBJ1-3; D remains ambiguous. V was shortened by 5 bases and J by 0 bases, with 11 bases between the two germline ends. Germline V gene data show CDR1 as SGHAT and CDR2 as FQNNGV. This CDR3 region has 15 residues. CDR3 in DNA: TGTGCCAGCAGCCCCGACATCCACTCTGGAAACACCATATATTTT. Translated, it gives CASSPDIHSGNTIYF.

The chain is built from TRBV7-2 and TRBJ2-1; 9 bases map to TRBD2. Germline V gene sequence: CDR1 SGHTA, CDR2 FQGNSA. The CDR3 runs to 16 residues. J was trimmed by 5 bases and V by 5 bases; bases with no gene match: 10. Written as DNA, the CDR3 is TGTGCCAGCAGCGGTAGCGGGAGCGATTACGACAATGAGCAGTTCTTC. It yields the protein CASSGSGSDYDNEQFF.

This clone has just one count. The chain couples TRBV30 to TRBJ2-1; tentative D call: TRBD1 (5 bases). The V gene's germline CDR1 is GTSNPN and CDR2 SVGIG (reference sequence). Trimming took off 0 bases at V and 12 bases at J, with 18 bases between the two ends. CDR3 size: 14 residues. CDR3 region: CAWSVGTGPSGQFF. In DNA, the CDR3 is TGTGCCTGGAGTGTAGGAACAGGCCCCAGTGGGCAGTTCTTC.

The V gene is TRBV15, the J gene TRBJ2-7, with TRBD1 identical over 9 bases. V gave up 0 bases and J gave up 5 bases; unmatched junction bases: 8. CDR1 LNHNV and CDR2 YYDKDF come from the germline V gene (reference sequence). The CDR3 runs to 16 residues. CDR3 bases: TGTGCCACCAGCAGAGATTCCGGGACAGGGTCCCACGAGCAGTACTTC. As protein: CATSRDSGTGSHEQYF.

The chain has TRBV7-2 and TRBJ2-7; perhaps TRBD1 as D (5 bases). The V gene lost 5 bases and the J gene lost 6 bases, with 20 bases spanning the gap. Germline values: CDR1 SGHTA, CDR2 FQGNSA. This CDR3 has 15 amino acids. CDR3 DNA: TGTGCCAGCAGCCTCAACTGGGGCAGTTCCCGCGAGCAGTACTTC. Amino acid sequence: CASSLNWGSSREQYF.

The CDR3 here is CASSPRSGGDHYGYTF. The CDR3 bases are TGTGCCAGTAGTCCCCGATCGGGGGGAGATCACTATGGCTACACCTTC. The chain has TRBV19 and TRBJ1-2; possible D gene TRBD1, 5 bases. Germline values: CDR1 LNHDA, CDR2 SQIVND (reference sequence). The CDR3 spans 16 residues. V was shortened by 5 bases and J by 3 bases, with 19 bases between the two germline ends.

The chain has TRBV29-1 and TRBJ2-7, with a tentative D call TRBD1 (6 bases). CDR1 and CDR2 from the germline V gene are SQVTM and ANQGSEA. V lost 1 base to trimming and J lost 0 bases, with 13 bases between them. This CDR3 region has 15 residues. The CDR3 bases are TGCAGCGTTGAAGTTTCGGACAGAATCTCCTACGAGCAGTACTTC. Translating gives CSVEVSDRISYEQYF.

This chain uses TRBV7-9 with TRBJ1-4, with 12 nucleotides matching TRBD1. Trimming cost V 4 bases and J 2 bases; bases outside gene matches: 2. Germline values: CDR1 SEHNR, CDR2 FQNEAQ (reference sequence). The CDR3 is 16 residues long. CDR3 amino acids: CASSWDRGRTNEKLFF. Here the CDR3 DNA reads TGTGCCAGCAGCTGGGACAGGGGGCGGACTAATGAAAAACTGTTTTTT.

This chain connects TRBV10-3 to TRBJ1-2, with D hard to call. The length of the CDR3 is 14 residues. Trimming left V 4 bases short and J 8 bases short, with 17 bases between. In germline, CDR1 is ENHRY, CDR2 SYGVKD. The CDR3 is CAISVEGLGQGYTF. The CDR3 coding sequence is TGTGCCATCAGTGTGGAGGGATTGGGTCAAGGCTACACCTTC.

This chain uses TRBV28 with TRBJ2-7; tentatively, D is TRBD1 (6 bases). The germline gives CDR1 MDHEN, CDR2 SYDVKM. Between the trimmed V and J ends, which lost 6 bases and 0 bases, there was a span of 15 bases. The CDR3 has 15 amino acids. The CDR3 DNA reads as TGTGCCAGCAGGCCAGCCCAGGGGTTCTCCTACGAGCAGTACTTC. Residues: CASRPAQGFSYEQYF.

This clone was observed a handful of times. The rearrangement joins TRBV30 to TRBJ1-4; D is possibly TRBD1 (6 bases). There are 15 residues in the CDR3. Germline V lookup: CDR1 GTSNPN, CDR2 SVGIG (reference sequence). Deletions cut 3 bases from V and 6 bases from J, with 17 bases between. Written as DNA, the CDR3 is TGTGCCTGGAGCGACTCCAGGGGATGGCATGAAAAACTGTTTTTT. Protein: CAWSDSRGWHEKLFF.

V and J are TRBV5-3 and TRBJ2-1; D perhaps matches TRBD2 (6 bases). TRBV5-3 is noted as an ORF with a role that remains uncertain. The CDR3 runs 14 residues. Trimming left V 4 bases short and J 2 bases short, with 10 bases between. The CDR3 DNA follows: TGTGCCAGAAGCCTACCGGGAGCCTACAATGAGCAGTTCTTC. Protein: CARSLPGAYNEQFF.

This chain links TRBV10-3 with TRBJ2-1, with 7 bases that match TRBD2. This CDR3 is 12 amino acids long. Germline V gene sequence: CDR1 ENHRY, CDR2 SYGVKD. V lost 7 bases to trimming and J lost 8 bases; unmatched junction nucleotides: 5. In DNA form, the CDR3 reads TGTGCCATCAAGAGCGGGAATGATGAGCAGTTCTTC. It is translated as CAIKSGNDEQFF.